This passage covers 21 T cell receptor beta chains from one sample sequenced in a study of blood T cell repertoires in COVID-19. Profiling relied on immunoSEQ multiplex PCR, and the TCRdb table lists in-frame clones only, not all of them. The sample yields 150,000 to 200,000 clones, around 83% seen once. Sequenced: peripheral blood. Receptors originate from a young man with acute or convalescent COVID-19.

This chain's CDR3 is CASSLDGQFNQPQHF. Here the CDR3 DNA reads TGCGCCAGCAGCTTGGATGGACAGTTCAATCAGCCCCAGCATTTT. V usage is TRBV5-1 and J usage is TRBJ1-5; D perhaps matches TRBD1 (6 bases). The CDR3 covers 15 residues. The germline CDR1 and CDR2 sequences are SGHRS and YFSETQ. V was pared by 0 bases and J by 3 bases, with 10 bases between.

The J gene is TRBJ1-6, the V gene TRBV5-1; 8 positions agree with TRBD1. Unmatched junction bases numbered 8, after V lost 5 bases and J lost 4 bases. Germline loops: CDR1 SGHRS, CDR2 YFSETQ. The CDR3 has 16 residues. The CDR3, as DNA: TGCGCCAGCAGACCCAAACAGGGGGAATATAATTCACCCCTCCACTTT. The encoded protein is CASRPKQGEYNSPLHF.

This clone was detected a few times. V and J are TRBV19 and TRBJ1-5; 9 bases match TRBD1. The V gene's germline CDR1 is LNHDA and CDR2 SQIVND (reference sequence). This CDR3 spans 17 amino acids. Germline trimming cut 5 bases from V and 3 bases from J; bases unmatched to any gene: 11. CDR3 in DNA: TGTGCCAGTAGTTTAGCCCCGGGACAGGGAAACAATCAGCCCCAGCATTTT. It translates to CASSLAPGQGNNQPQHF.

The gene calls are TRBV11-2 and TRBJ2-2; 10 nucleotides agree with TRBD1. V was clipped by 5 bases and J by 4 bases; unmatched bases: 7. CDR1 is SGHAT, CDR2 FQNNGV, per germline. The CDR3 consists of 16 residues. The CDR3 DNA sequence: TGTGCCAGCAGCCCTATGCGGACAGGGGGCACCGGGGAGCTGTTTTTT. It is translated as CASSPMRTGGTGELFF.

This clone came up many times. This chain connects TRBV7-9 to TRBJ2-3, with 7 bases that match TRBD1. The V and J ends lost 8 bases and 6 bases, in that order; junction bases with no gene match: 8. CDR1 is SEHNR and CDR2 is FQNEAQ in the germline V gene (reference sequence). The CDR3 consists of 13 residues. The chain's CDR3 is CASSTKGADTQYF. The CDR3 bases are TGTGCCAGCTCTACTAAGGGGGCGGATACGCAGTATTTT.

The chain has TRBV3-1 (or the pseudogene TRBV3-2) and TRBJ1-6, with D maybe TRBD1 (5 bases). The germline V gene has CDR1 LGHDT and CDR2 YNNKEL (reference sequence). CDR3 length equals 13 residues. Trimming stripped 5 bases from V and 9 bases from J, with 11 bases between. CDR3 coding DNA: TGTGCCAGCAGCGCGCATCAGGGTTCACCCCTCCACTTT. Protein product: CASSAHQGSPLHF.

The chain uses TRBV10-3 and TRBJ2-5, with TRBD2 matching over 13 bases. Germline V gene lookup returns CDR1 ENHRY and CDR2 SYGVKD. The CDR3 has 17 amino acids. Trimming cost V 5 bases and J 5 bases; bases outside gene matches: 11. The CDR3 sequence is CAISPTSGGAVGETQYF. CDR3 sequence (DNA): TGTGCCATCAGTCCCACTAGCGGGGGGGCTGTCGGGGAGACCCAGTACTTC.

The chain has TRBV28 and TRBJ1-5; possible D gene TRBD1, 6 bases. V lost 6 bases and J 1 base, leaving 16 bases between the germline ends. This CDR3 contains 16 residues. The germline V gene has CDR1 MDHEN and CDR2 SYDVKM. CDR3 sequence (DNA): TGTGCCAGCAGCCCGAATACAGGGCTAAGCAATCAGCCCCAGCATTTT. Translation: CASSPNTGLSNQPQHF. Drawing the rest from reference TRBV28 and TRBJ1-5, the complete variable domain is DVKVTQSSRYLVKRTGEKVFLECVQDMDHENMFWYRQDPGLGLRLIYFSYDVKMKEKGDIPEGYSVSREKKERFSLILESASTNQTSMYLCASSPNTGLSNQPQHFGDGTRLSIL.

The rearrangement joins TRBV30 to TRBJ1-2; 8 bases match TRBD1. The CDR3 has 14 amino acids. The junction had 8 bases not matched to a gene; V was cut back by 4 bases and J by 4 bases. CDR1 is GTSNPN and CDR2 is SVGIG in the germline V gene (reference sequence). The CDR3 DNA reads TGTGCCTGGACCGGACAGGGTCGGGCCTATGGCTACACCTTC. Residues: CAWTGQGRAYGYTF. Complete variable domain (other parts from reference TRBV30 and TRBJ1-2): SQTIHQWPATLVQPVGSPLSLECTVEGTSNPNLYWYRQAAGRGLQLLFYSVGIGQISSEVPQNLSASRPQDRQFILSSKKLLLSDSGFYLCAWTGQGRAYGYTFGSGTRLTVV.

The chain recombines TRBV18 with TRBJ2-1; TRBD2 matches 15 bases. Trimming cost V 3 bases and J 2 bases; bases outside gene matches: 2. The CDR3 is 17 amino acids. CDR1 KGHSH and CDR2 LQKENI come from the germline V gene. The CDR3 DNA sequence: TGTGCCAGCTCACCTCGGACTAGCGGGGGGGCCTACAATGAGCAGTTCTTC. Amino acids: CASSPRTSGGAYNEQFF.

The genes are TRBV9 and TRBJ2-5; TRBD2 is a possible D gene (6 bases). The germline V and J ends were trimmed by 0 bases and 5 bases, with 29 bases remaining between them. This CDR3 region has 20 residues. CDR1 and CDR2 (germline): SGDLS, YYNGEE. In DNA form, the CDR3 reads TGTGCCAGCAGCGTAGCGGCCACCCCCGATGGGCTAGCGTCCTGGGAGACCCAGTACTTC. Its protein is CASSVAATPDGLASWETQYF.

V gene TRBV27 combines with J gene TRBJ1-6; a possible D gene is TRBD1 (5 bases). CDR1 is MNHEY, CDR2 SMNVEV, per germline (reference sequence). CDR3 size: 15 residues. V shed 1 base and J shed 8 bases, with 12 bases lying between them. Here the CDR3 reads CASSLWGGTDSPLHF. In DNA form, the CDR3 reads TGTGCCAGCAGTTTATGGGGCGGCACAGATTCACCCCTCCACTTT.

The CDR3 nucleotides are TGCGCCAGCAGCTTGGCCTCAGGGGACACCGGGGAGCTGTTTTTT. Residues: CASSLASGDTGELFF. The rearrangement joins TRBV5-1 to TRBJ2-2; D possibly corresponds to TRBD1 (6 bases). CDR1 and CDR2 (germline): SGHRS, YFSETQ. V gave up 0 bases and J gave up 3 bases, with 9 bases separating them. CDR3 length: 15 residues.

The chain has TRBV5-8 and TRBJ1-2; 8 bases are a match to TRBD1. There are 18 residues in the CDR3. Germline V lookup: CDR1 SGHTS, CDR2 YDEGEE. V was clipped by 0 bases and J by 5 bases; unmatched bases: 15. The CDR3 DNA reads TGTGCCAGCAGCTTGGCTAGGGACAGGCTGGTCCTTCGATATGGCTACACCTTC. It yields the protein CASSLARDRLVLRYGYTF.

The gene calls are TRBV27 and TRBJ2-3; a weak D match, TRBD2 (5 bases). CDR3 size: 15 residues. Trimming pared 6 bases from V and 6 bases from J, leaving 19 bases between. Germline values: CDR1 MNHEY, CDR2 SMNVEV (reference sequence). The CDR3 spells CASSSSRAGSDTQYF. The CDR3 DNA reads as TGTGCCAGCAGCTCCTCGAGGGCAGGATCGGATACGCAGTATTTT.

The chain combines TRBV14 with TRBJ2-1; D may be TRBD2 (6 bases). The V and J ends lost 0 bases and 10 bases respectively, with 13 bases between them. CDR1 is SGHDN and CDR2 is FVKESK in the germline V gene. The CDR3 runs 14 residues. Written as DNA, the CDR3 is TGTGCCAGCAGCCAAGAAGGCGCAGGACTAGAGCAGTTCTTC. This encodes CASSQEGAGLEQFF.

This clone has only one observation. V gene TRBV30 combines with J gene TRBJ2-2; perhaps TRBD1 as D (5 bases). CDR1 GTSNPN and CDR2 SVGIG come from the germline V gene (reference sequence). The V end lost 5 bases, the J end lost 3 bases, and 10 bases lay between the germline ends. The CDR3 totals 13 residues. CDR3 region: CAWDSRYTGELFF. The CDR3 nucleotides read TGTGCCTGGGACAGTCGATACACCGGGGAGCTGTTTTTT.

The count of this clone is one. The chain couples TRBV14 to TRBJ1-1, with 7 bases fitting TRBD1. The CDR3 contains 16 residues. CDR1 is SGHDN and CDR2 is FVKESK in the germline V gene. Losses at the gene ends were 4 bases for V and 4 bases for J; bases not matched to a gene: 12. The CDR3 spells CASSPHRGRGSTEAFF. CDR3 bases: TGTGCCAGCAGCCCACACAGGGGACGGGGGAGCACTGAAGCTTTCTTT.

The table lists this clone with a count of one. This sequence joins TRBV19 and TRBJ1-2, with D hard to call. The germline V gene has CDR1 LNHDA and CDR2 SQIVND (reference sequence). The CDR3 covers 12 residues. V was pared by 9 bases and J by 3 bases, with 11 bases between. CDR3 nucleotides: TGTGCCAGCGACGGAGGATACTATGGCTACACCTTC. Translating gives CASDGGYYGYTF.

The chain recombines TRBV19 with TRBJ1-2; 7 bases map to TRBD1. The J segment lost 6 bases and the V segment lost 5 bases, leaving 6 bases of the junction unmatched. The CDR3 length is 13 residues. CDR1 is LNHDA, CDR2 SQIVND, per germline (reference sequence). The DNA of the CDR3 is TGTGCCAGTAGTCGCAGACAGGGTGATGGCTACACCTTC. This encodes CASSRRQGDGYTF.

V and J are TRBV19 and TRBJ2-1; TRBD1 aligns across 9 bases. Germline assignment: CDR1 LNHDA and CDR2 SQIVND (reference sequence). The CDR3 is 15 amino acids. The J segment lost 9 bases and the V segment lost 4 bases, leaving 10 bases of the junction unmatched. CDR3: CASSNTGGAEIEQFF. The CDR3 DNA sequence: TGTGCCAGTAGTAACACAGGGGGCGCGGAAATTGAGCAGTTCTTC.